The clone carrying this T cell receptor beta chain was counted at least ten times. Its antigen is as yet unknown. The data belong to a study of T cell repertoires in cytomegalovirus infection. Study details: Shared public TCR beta signatures pointed to both CMV infection and a matching HLA type.

Study-wide findings and caveats: The ex vivo response was dominated by HLA-C-restricted CMV-specific TCR beta clonotypes. Frequencies of public TCR beta families were cumulated, and this identified carriers of CMV plus the relevant HLA.

Germline CDR1 reads SGHAT; CDR2 reads FQNNGV. The CDR3 consists of 13 residues. V dropped 5 bases and J dropped 3 bases, with 10 bases sitting between them. Via MiXCR, TCRdb re-called the reads, giving one row per CDR3 protein. The sample lists just under 300,000 distinct CDR3 sequences, around 10% occurring once. The origin of this receptor is a human donor in good health (CMV status not recorded). Some clones in this sample may be carry-over from other donors' samples. Sequencing input: PBMCs. The chain carries TRBV11-2 and TRBJ1-1; D unresolved. The CDR3 region has the DNA TGTGCCAGCAGCCGCTGGGATTACACTGAAGCTTTCTTT. This translates into CASSRWDYTEAFF.